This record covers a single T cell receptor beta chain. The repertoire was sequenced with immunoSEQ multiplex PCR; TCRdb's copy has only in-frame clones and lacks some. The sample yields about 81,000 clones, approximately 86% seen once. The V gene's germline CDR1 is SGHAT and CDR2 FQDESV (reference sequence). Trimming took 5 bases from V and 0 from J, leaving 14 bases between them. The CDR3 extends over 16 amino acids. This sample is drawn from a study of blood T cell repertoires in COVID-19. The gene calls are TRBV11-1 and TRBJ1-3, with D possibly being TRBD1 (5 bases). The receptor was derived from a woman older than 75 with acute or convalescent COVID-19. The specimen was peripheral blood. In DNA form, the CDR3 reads TGTGCCAGCAGCGACCGACAGTTCTCCTCTGGAAACACCATATATTTT. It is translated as CASSDRQFSSGNTIYF.